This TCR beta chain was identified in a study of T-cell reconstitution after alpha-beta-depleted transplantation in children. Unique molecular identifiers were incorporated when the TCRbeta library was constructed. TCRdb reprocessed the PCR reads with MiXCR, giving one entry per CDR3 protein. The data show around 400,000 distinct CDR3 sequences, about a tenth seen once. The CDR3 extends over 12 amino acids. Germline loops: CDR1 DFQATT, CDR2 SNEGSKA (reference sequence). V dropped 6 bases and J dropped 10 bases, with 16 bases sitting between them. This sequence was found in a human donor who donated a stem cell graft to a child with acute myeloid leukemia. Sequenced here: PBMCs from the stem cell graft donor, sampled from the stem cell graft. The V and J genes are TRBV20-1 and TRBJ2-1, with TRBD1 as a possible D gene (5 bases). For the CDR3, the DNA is TGCAGTGCCCCTGACAGTCACTGGGAGCAGTTCTTC. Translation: CSAPDSHWEQFF.